This T cell receptor (beta chain) derives from a study of blood T cell repertoires in COVID-19. Study as a whole: In each case, the material was cDNA or gDNA derived from T cells, B-cell-depleted T cells, or PBMCs.

Method: immunoSEQ multiplex PCR; TCRdb's copy keeps in-frame clones and lacks some. The data hold around 250,000 clones, with 84% observed a single time. V lost 4 bases and J 1 base, leaving 17 bases between the germline ends. This CDR3 contains 16 residues. Germline CDR1 is SGHDT and CDR2 is YYEEEE. The rearrangement uses TRBV5-6 and TRBJ1-1; D is ambiguous. The source of this sequence is a woman aged 40 to 50 who had recovered from COVID-19. Source material: peripheral blood. CDR3 DNA sequence: TGTGCCAGCAGCCGCTTCAGGAGAGGGCCGAACACTGAAGCTTTCTTT. Translating gives CASSRFRRGPNTEAFF. The variable domain in full, with the rest retrieved from reference TRBV5-6 and TRBJ1-1, is DAGVTQSPTHLIKTRGQQVTLRCSPKSGHDTVSWYQQALGQGPQFIFQYYEEEERQRGNFPDRFSGHQFPNYSSELNVNALLLGDSALYLCASSRFRRGPNTEAFFGQGTRLTVV.